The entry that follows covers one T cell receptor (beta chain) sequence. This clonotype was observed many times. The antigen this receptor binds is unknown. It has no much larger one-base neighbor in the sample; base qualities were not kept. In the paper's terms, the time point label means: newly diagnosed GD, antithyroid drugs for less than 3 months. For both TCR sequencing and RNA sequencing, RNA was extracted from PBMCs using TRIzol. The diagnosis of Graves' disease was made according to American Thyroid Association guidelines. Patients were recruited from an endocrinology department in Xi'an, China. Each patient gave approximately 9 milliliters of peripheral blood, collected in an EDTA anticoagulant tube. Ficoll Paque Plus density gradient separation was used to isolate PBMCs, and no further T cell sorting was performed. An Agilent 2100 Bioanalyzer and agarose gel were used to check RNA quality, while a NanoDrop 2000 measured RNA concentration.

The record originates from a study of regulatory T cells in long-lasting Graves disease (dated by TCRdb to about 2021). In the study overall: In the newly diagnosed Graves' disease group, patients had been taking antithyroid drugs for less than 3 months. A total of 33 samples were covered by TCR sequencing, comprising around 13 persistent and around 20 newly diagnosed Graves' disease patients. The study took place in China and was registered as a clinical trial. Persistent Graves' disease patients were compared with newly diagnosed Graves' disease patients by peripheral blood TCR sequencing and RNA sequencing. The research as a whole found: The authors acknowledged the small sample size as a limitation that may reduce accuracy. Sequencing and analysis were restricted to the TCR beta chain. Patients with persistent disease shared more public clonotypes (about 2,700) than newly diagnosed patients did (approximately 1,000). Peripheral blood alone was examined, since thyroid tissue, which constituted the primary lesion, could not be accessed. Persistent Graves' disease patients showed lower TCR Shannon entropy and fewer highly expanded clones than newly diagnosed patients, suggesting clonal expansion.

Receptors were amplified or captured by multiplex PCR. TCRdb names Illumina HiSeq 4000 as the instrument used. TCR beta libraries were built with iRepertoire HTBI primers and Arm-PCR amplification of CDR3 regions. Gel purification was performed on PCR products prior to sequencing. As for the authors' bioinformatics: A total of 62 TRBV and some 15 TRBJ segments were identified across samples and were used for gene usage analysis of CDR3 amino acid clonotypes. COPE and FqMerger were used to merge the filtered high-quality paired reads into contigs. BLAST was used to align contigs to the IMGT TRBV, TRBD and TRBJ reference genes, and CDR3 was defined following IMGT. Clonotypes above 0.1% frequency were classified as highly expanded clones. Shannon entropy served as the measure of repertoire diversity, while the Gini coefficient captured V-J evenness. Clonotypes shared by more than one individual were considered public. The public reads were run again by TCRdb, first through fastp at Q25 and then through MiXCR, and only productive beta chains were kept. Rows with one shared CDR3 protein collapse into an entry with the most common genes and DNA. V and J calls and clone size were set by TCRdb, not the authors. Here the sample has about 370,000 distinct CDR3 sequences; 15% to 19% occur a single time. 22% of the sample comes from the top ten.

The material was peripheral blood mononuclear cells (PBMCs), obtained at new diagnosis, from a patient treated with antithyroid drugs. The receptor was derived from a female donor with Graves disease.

The DNA sequence is TGTGCCAGCAGCTTAGGGGGAGACTCTGGAAACACCATATATTTT. It specifies CASSLGGDSGNTIYF. This sequence uses TRBV7-2 and TRBJ1-3; the D gene remains uncertain. V sheds 1 base and J sheds 0 bases, leaving 7 bases between their ends. The CDR3 holds 15 amino acids from the cysteine to the phenylalanine. Only the CDR3 portion is preserved as DNA: 45 bases, with reading frame beginning at the first base. From the germline V gene, CDR1 is SGHTA and CDR2 is FQGNSA.